This T cell receptor (beta chain) emerged from a study of T-cell memory formation after mild COVID-19 (dated by TCRdb to 2020 to 2023). About the investigation overall: TCR sequence clusters from the two donors were largely donor specific. In a couple of donors, T-cell clones that expanded and contracted after mild COVID-19 were tracked by sequencing TCRalpha and TCRbeta repertoires over time. Two young, previously healthy adult volunteers made up the cohort, one male and one female.

Ficoll-Paque density gradient centrifugation was used to isolate PBMCs. What the study reported, not specific to this receptor: The detection of some responding clones in pre-infection memory suggests that pre-existing cross-reactive memory T cells joined the SARS-CoV-2 response. The study covered only a couple of mild cases, and larger cohorts including severe cases with pre-infection samples were considered necessary. Contracting CD4+ clones turned up mainly in the CM and EM memory subsets, whereas EMRA was where CD8+ clones were enriched. From day 15 to 85, contracting clones showed balanced CD4/CD8 phenotypes, whereas a second wave of clones that expanded from day 15 to 37 leaned towards CD4+. The second-wave clones that peaked on day 37 were not confirmed to be SARS-CoV-2 specific.

This clonotype has only a few counts. The antigen it binds to is not known. Base qualities are not at hand, and no much larger clone is one base apart. Data came from an Illumina NovaSeq 6000. TCRalpha and TCRbeta cDNA libraries were built by 5'RACE with constant-segment primers, adding sample barcodes and unique molecular identifiers. RNA was extracted from every sample with Trizol reagent. The libraries were amplified in two PCR steps, and the second step added a second sample barcode and Illumina TruSeq adapters. The libraries were sequenced on an Illumina NovaSeq using 2 x 150 bp paired-end reads. The published analysis was carried out like this. Reads were demultiplexed and collapsed into UMI-guided consensus sequences with migec v1.2.7. Using mixcr v2.1.11, the UMI consensuses were aligned to TRA and TRB V and J templates and assembled into clonotypes. A clonotype was counted as expanded or contracted only if both edgeR and NoisET called the change significant, with noise models trained on biological replicates. edgeR calls used a false discovery rate-adjusted p below 0.01 and a log2 fold-change threshold of 1. As an exploratory analysis of dynamics, max-normalized trajectories of the 1000 most abundant clonotypes were examined with PCA combined with hierarchical clustering. Each responding clone was given a CD4 or CD8 phenotype based on the CD4+ and CD8+ repertoires, which had been sequenced separately. The public reads were reanalyzed by TCRdb: fastp trimming at Q25, MiXCR alignment, in-frame beta chains only. Rows are unified per CDR3 protein, each entry keeping the most common DNA and genes. The V and J calls and clone size are TCRdb's, not the authors'. The sample includes about 440,000 distinct CDR3 sequences, with around 19% observed a single time. In total, the top ten clones hold about 8.1% of the sample.

The germline V gene supplies CDR1 MNHEY and CDR2 SVGAGI. V has 5 bases trimmed and J has 2 bases trimmed; junction bases matching no gene number 9. The CDR3 measures 16 amino acids from cysteine to phenylalanine. The only DNA kept is the CDR3, 48 bases in frame from the first base. The specimen sequenced was PBMCs or a T cell subset sorted from them (not recorded which). The chain is assembled from TRBV6-5 and TRBJ2-1; TRBD2 fits 7 bases in the junction. The receptor's source is an adult woman who had mild COVID-19 (a few samples of this study predate the infection). The sample titles of this study are shuffled in the database, so cell type and time point are left out; the donor was told from shared clones. The DNA reads TGTGCCAGCAGTCCCAGCAGACTAGCAACCTACAATGAGCAGTTCTTC. This gives the protein CASSPSRLATYNEQFF.